This T cell receptor beta chain is drawn from a study of control samples from healthy donors and cancer patients (dated by TCRdb to 2020 to 2022). Libraries were constructed by the immunoSEQ multiplex PCR assay. As stored in TCRdb, this immuneACCESS dataset retains in-frame rearrangements with V and J assigned. A fraction of the clones does not appear; measured against another copy, unresolved V genes explain less than half of the discrepancy, and the remainder lacks a known reason. Within this sample are around 140,000 clones, with about 93% of them counted one time only. The ten largest clones capture 2.5% to 3% of the sample. This clone was seen more than once but under ten times. Its binding antigen is unknown. No quality values exist for individual bases; no much larger clone is one base distant. The clonotype comes from a man between 40 and 49 years old in good health. Sequences were obtained from blood.

The CDR3 protein: CATGALPRGEKLFF. Read as DNA, the sequence is TGTGCCACCGGGGCCCTCCCGAGAGGGGAAAAACTGTTTTTT. This chain is built from TRBV6-5 and TRBJ1-4; perhaps TRBD1 is the D gene, with 5 bases matching. The CDR3 goes from the cysteine to the phenylalanine over 14 residues. Solely the CDR3 DNA is kept, with 42 bases framed from the first base. The V and J ends are trimmed by 10 bases and 8 bases, leaving 20 bases between them. Looking up the germline V gene yields CDR1 MNHEY and CDR2 SVGAGI.